This T cell receptor (beta chain) was sequenced for a study of T cell repertoires in cytomegalovirus infection. Background on the study: Well-studied HLA-B-restricted CMV epitopes were used in the study alongside recently identified HLA-C-restricted ones. Signatures in public TCR beta sequences pointed to both CMV infection and matching HLA type. Study-level results: CMV-specific TCR beta clonotypes restricted by HLA-C were the ones dominating the ex vivo response.

TCRdb called the reads again in MiXCR, with one record for every CDR3 protein. The sample has 27,000 or so distinct CDR3 sequences; around 20% are singletons. This clonotype was counted between two and nine times. Its antigen is as yet unknown. V gave up 6 bases and J gave up 0 bases; unmatched junction bases: 11. This CDR3 comprises 17 residues. Germline-derived CDR1 and CDR2 are MNHNY and SVGAGI (reference sequence). Sequenced material: CD8+ T cells from cultured PBMCs, taken from culture after CMV antigen stimulation. The receptor was derived from a human donor in good health (CMV status not recorded). Some clones in this sample may be carry-over from other donors' samples. The chain employs TRBV6-6 and TRBJ1-5; TRBD1 agrees at 7 bases. CDR3 DNA: TGTGCCAGCAGCGACAGGGCGCAGCTCTATAGCAATCAGCCCCAGCATTTT. It translates to CASSDRAQLYSNQPQHF.